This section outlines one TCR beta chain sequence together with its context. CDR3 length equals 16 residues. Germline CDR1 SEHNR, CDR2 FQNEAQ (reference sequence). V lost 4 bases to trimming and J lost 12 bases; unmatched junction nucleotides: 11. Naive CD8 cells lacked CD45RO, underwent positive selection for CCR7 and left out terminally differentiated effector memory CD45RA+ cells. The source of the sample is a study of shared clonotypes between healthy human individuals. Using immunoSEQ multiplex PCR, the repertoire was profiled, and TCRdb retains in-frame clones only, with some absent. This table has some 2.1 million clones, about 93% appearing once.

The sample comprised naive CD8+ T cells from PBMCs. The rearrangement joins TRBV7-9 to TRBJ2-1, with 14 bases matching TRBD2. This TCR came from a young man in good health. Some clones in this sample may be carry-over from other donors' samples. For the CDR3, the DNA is TGTGCCAGCAGCTCCGGCCCGGGACTAGCGGGAGTGGTGCAGTTCTTC. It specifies CASSSGPGLAGVVQFF.